This entry lists 16 T cell receptor beta chains sequenced from one sample in a study of blood T cell repertoires in COVID-19. The protocol was immunoSEQ multiplex PCR, while the TCRdb copy is restricted to in-frame clones and leaves out a portion. The repertoire holds a few hundred thousand clones, with about nine tenths as singletons. Sequencing used PBMCs or T cells enriched from blood (not recorded which). These receptors were obtained from a woman in her forties or fifties who had been exposed to COVID-19.

The chain combines TRBV3-1 (or the pseudogene TRBV3-2) with TRBJ1-6, with 10 nucleotides matching TRBD1. CDR1 is LGHDT and CDR2 is YNNKEL in the germline V gene (reference sequence). The CDR3 runs 15 residues. After removal of 2 bases from V and 10 bases from J, the junction contained 5 bases not matched to a gene. The CDR3 loop reads CASSQRRDRGSPLHF. In DNA, the CDR3 is TGTGCCAGCAGCCAACGCCGGGACAGGGGATCACCCCTCCACTTT.

The chain carries TRBV25-1 and TRBJ2-1; the match to TRBD1 covers 10 bases. Losses at the gene ends were 4 bases for V and 9 bases for J; bases not matched to a gene: 15. In germline, CDR1 is MGHDK, CDR2 SYGVNS. This CDR3 is 17 amino acids long. In nucleotides, the CDR3 is TGTGCCAGCAGTGCCCCGCGCGGACAGGGGGTCGTCGGTGAGCAGTTCTTC. The encoded protein is CASSAPRGQGVVGEQFF.

The chain combines TRBV11-3 with TRBJ1-1, with TRBD1 as a possible D gene (6 bases). The CDR3 is 15 residues long. Trimming pared 5 bases from V and 2 bases from J, leaving 15 bases between. Germline V gene sequence: CDR1 SGHNT, CDR2 YENEEA. The chain's CDR3 is CASSLGRDINTEAFF. The CDR3, as DNA: TGTGCCAGCAGCCTGGGAAGGGACATCAACACTGAAGCTTTCTTT.

V gene TRBV21-1 combines with J gene TRBJ2-1; TRBD2, the table's D call, was not compared with the DNA. TRBV21-1 is listed as a pseudogene. The CDR3 is 16 amino acids. CDR3: CASSNRKPGVCNEQFF. The CDR3 DNA sequence: TGTGCCAGCAGCAATCGTAAGCCGGGGGTTTGTAATGAGCAGTTCTTC.

The chain is built from TRBV11-2 and TRBJ1-6; TRBD1 matches at 10 bases. Per the germline V gene, CDR1 is SGHAT and CDR2 is FQNNGV. The CDR3 sequence is 15 residues long. Losses at the gene ends were 0 bases for V and 10 bases for J; bases not matched to a gene: 3. CDR3 nucleotide sequence: TGTGCCAGCAGCTTAGAGACAGGGGGCAAGTCACCCCTCCACTTT. It is translated as CASSLETGGKSPLHF. The whole variable domain, remainder taken from reference TRBV11-2 and TRBJ1-6, is EAGVAQSPRYKIIEKRQSVAFWCNPISGHATLYWYQQILGQGPKLLIQFQNNGVVDDSQLPKDRFSAERLKGVDSTLKIQPAKLEDSAVYLCASSLETGGKSPLHFGNGTRLTVT.

The CDR3 loop is CASSPNPQGRSGNEQFF. The CDR3 coding sequence is TGTGCCAGCAGCCCCAATCCCCAGGGGCGGTCAGGCAATGAGCAGTTCTTC. This chain uses TRBV7-6 with TRBJ2-1; maybe TRBD1 (6 bases). Germline values: CDR1 SGHVS, CDR2 FNYEAQ. The V gene lost 5 bases and the J gene lost 6 bases, with 23 bases spanning the gap. The CDR3 loop spans 17 amino acids.

The rearrangement joins TRBV4-2 to TRBJ1-3, with 7 bases aligning to TRBD1. The CDR3 contains 15 residues. V lost 0 bases, J lost 8 bases, and 7 bases stayed unmatched. In germline, CDR1 is LGHNA, CDR2 YNFKEQ. CDR3 in amino acids: CASSQDEQGLYTIYF. In DNA, the CDR3 is TGTGCCAGCAGCCAAGATGAACAGGGGTTGTACACCATATATTTT.

The chain recombines TRBV18 with TRBJ2-7, with TRBD2 matching over 7 bases. V lost 6 bases, J lost 1 base, and 3 bases stayed unmatched. The CDR3 sequence is 13 residues long. Germline loops: CDR1 KGHSH, CDR2 LQKENI. CDR3 sequence reads: CASSRGSSYEQYF. Here the CDR3 DNA reads TGTGCCAGCTCGCGGGGGTCTTCCTACGAGCAGTACTTC.

The chain has TRBV7-2 and TRBJ1-5; 9 bases map to TRBD1. Per germline, CDR1 SGHTA and CDR2 FQGNSA. The CDR3 extends over 15 amino acids. V shed 2 bases and J 7 bases; nucleotides not matched to a gene: 6. DNA for the CDR3: TGTGCCAGCAGCTTACTCGGGACAGGGAAACAGCCCCAGCATTTT. Its translation is CASSLLGTGKQPQHF.

The J gene is TRBJ2-3, the V gene TRBV5-6; D is unresolved. The CDR3 runs 11 residues. Germline V lookup: CDR1 SGHDT, CDR2 YYEEEE. V was shortened by 5 bases and J by 6 bases, with 7 bases between the two germline ends. The CDR3 nucleotides are TGTGCCAGCAGGAGTGTCGATACGCAGTATTTT. It is translated as CASRSVDTQYF.

This clone came up once. The V and J genes are TRBV24-1 and TRBJ2-1, with TRBD1 matching 8 bases. The CDR3 runs 16 residues. Per the germline V gene, CDR1 is KGHDR and CDR2 is SFDVKD. V was pared by 6 bases and J by 2 bases, with 8 bases of the junction left unmatched. CDR3 bases: TGTGCCACCAGTCACCGTGACAGGGGAACCTACAATGAGCAGTTCTTC. Amino acid sequence: CATSHRDRGTYNEQFF.

This chain uses TRBV27 with TRBJ2-1; 12 bases agree with TRBD2. After removal of 4 bases from V and 4 bases from J, the junction contained 14 bases not matched to a gene. Germline loops: CDR1 MNHEY, CDR2 SMNVEV (reference sequence). CDR3 length: 19 amino acids. The CDR3, as DNA: TGTGCCAGCAGTTCCCTACCCCCAACCCTAGCGGGGGGGTACAATGAGCAGTTCTTC. Amino acid sequence: CASSSLPPTLAGGYNEQFF.

The chain combines TRBV7-9 with TRBJ2-3, with 11 bases lining up with TRBD2. CDR1 SEHNR and CDR2 FQNEAQ come from the germline V gene (reference sequence). This CDR3 region has 16 residues. V lost 2 bases, J lost 1 base, and 2 bases stayed unmatched. The CDR3: CASSLLLAGGTDTQYF. CDR3 bases: TGTGCCAGCAGCTTACTACTAGCGGGGGGCACAGATACGCAGTATTTT. Looking up the rest from reference TRBV7-9 and TRBJ2-3 gives the full variable domain: DTGVSQNPRHKITKRGQNVTFRCDPISEHNRLYWYRQTLGQGPEFLTYFQNEAQLEKSRLLSDRFSAERPKGSFSTLEIQRTEQGDSAMYLCASSLLLAGGTDTQYFGPGTRLTVL.

The rearrangement joins TRBV6-5 to TRBJ1-5, with 7 bases lining up with TRBD1. The trim removed 2 bases at V and 3 bases at J, leaving 7 bases unmatched. The CDR3 has 16 amino acids. Germline V gives CDR1 MNHEY, CDR2 SVGAGI. The CDR3 spells CASSYRAGGFNQPQHF. CDR3 in DNA: TGTGCCAGCAGTTACAGAGCAGGGGGTTTCAATCAGCCCCAGCATTTT.

The chain links TRBV21-1 to TRBJ2-2; no DNA check was done on the table's D call, TRBD1. TRBV21-1 is classified as a pseudogene. This CDR3 spans 19 amino acids. The CDR3 loop reads CASSKKTEPTGWATGELFF. In DNA form, the CDR3 reads TGTGCCAGCAGCAAAAAAACAGAACCTACAGGGTGGGCCACCGGGGAGCTGTTTTTT.

V and J are TRBV5-8 and TRBJ1-5; D perhaps matches TRBD1 (6 bases). Trimming pared 4 bases from V and 11 bases from J, leaving 16 bases between. Germline V gene sequence: CDR1 SGHTS, CDR2 YDEGEE. The CDR3 is 13 amino acids. In nucleotides, the CDR3 is TGTGCCAGCAGCCTGGACAGCCTCGTGGCCCAGCATTTT. The encoded protein is CASSLDSLVAQHF.